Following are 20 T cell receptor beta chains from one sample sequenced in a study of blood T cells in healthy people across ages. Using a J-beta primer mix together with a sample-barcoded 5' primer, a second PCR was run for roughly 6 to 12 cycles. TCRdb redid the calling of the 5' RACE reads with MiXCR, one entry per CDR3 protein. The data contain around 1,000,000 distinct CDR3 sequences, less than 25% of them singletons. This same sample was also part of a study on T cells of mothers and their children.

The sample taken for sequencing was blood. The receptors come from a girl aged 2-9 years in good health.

CDR3 loop: CASSLVTGGGTQYF. CDR3 DNA: TGTGCCAGCAGCTTGGTGACAGGGGGAGGGACCCAGTACTTC. The chain carries TRBV11-3 and TRBJ2-5; TRBD1 matches 9 bases. Losses at the gene ends were 3 bases for V and 7 bases for J; bases not matched to a gene: 6. Germline CDR1 reads SGHNT; CDR2 reads YENEEA. This CDR3 spans 14 amino acids.

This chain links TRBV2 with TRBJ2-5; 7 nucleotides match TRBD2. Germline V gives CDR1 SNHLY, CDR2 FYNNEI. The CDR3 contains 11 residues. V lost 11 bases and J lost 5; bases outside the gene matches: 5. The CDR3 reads CAGGVVETQYF. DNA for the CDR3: TGTGCCGGGGGGGTCGTGGAGACCCAGTACTTC.

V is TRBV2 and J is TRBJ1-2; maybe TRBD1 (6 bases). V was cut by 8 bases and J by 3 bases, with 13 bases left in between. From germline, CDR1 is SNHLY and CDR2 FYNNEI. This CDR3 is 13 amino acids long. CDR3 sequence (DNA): TGTGCCAGCCGTAGGGGGGAAGACTATGGCTACACCTTC. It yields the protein CASRRGEDYGYTF.

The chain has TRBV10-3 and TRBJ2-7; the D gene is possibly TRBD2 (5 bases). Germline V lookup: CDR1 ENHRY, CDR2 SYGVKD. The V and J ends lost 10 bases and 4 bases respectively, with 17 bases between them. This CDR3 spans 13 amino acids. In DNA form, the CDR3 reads TGTGCCACTCTGGACTCCACTCATTACGAGCAGTACTTC. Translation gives CATLDSTHYEQYF.

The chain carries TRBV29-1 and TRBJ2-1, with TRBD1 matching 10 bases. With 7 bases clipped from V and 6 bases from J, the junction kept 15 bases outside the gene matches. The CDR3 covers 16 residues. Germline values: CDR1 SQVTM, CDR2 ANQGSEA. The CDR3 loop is CSALTDRDRGPNEQFF. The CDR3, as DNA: TGCAGCGCCCTTACCGACCGGGACAGGGGCCCCAATGAGCAGTTCTTC.

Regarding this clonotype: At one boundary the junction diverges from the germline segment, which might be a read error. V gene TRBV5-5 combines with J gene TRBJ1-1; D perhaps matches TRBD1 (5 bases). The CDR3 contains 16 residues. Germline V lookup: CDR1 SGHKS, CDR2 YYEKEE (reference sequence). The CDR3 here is CASCLVFSGLNTEAFF. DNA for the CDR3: TGTGCCAGCTGCTTGGTGTTTTCGGGGCTGAACACTGAAGCTTTCTTT.

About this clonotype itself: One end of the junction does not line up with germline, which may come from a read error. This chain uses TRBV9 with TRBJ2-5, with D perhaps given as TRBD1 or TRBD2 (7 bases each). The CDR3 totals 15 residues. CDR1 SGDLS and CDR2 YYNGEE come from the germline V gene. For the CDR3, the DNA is TGTGCCAGCAGTGTAGGGGGGGTACAGGGGGAGACCCAGTACTTC. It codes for CASSVGGVQGETQYF.

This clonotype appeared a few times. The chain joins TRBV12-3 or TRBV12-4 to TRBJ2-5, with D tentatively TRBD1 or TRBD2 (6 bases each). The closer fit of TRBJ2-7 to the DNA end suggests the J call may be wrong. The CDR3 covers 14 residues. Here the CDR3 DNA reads TGTGCCAGCAGTCCCCGACTAGGGGGAGGCGAGCAGTACTTC. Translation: CASSPRLGGGEQYF.

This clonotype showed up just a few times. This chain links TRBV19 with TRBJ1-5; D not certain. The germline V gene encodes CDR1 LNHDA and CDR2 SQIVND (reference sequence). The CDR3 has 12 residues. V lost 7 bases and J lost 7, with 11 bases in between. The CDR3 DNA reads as TGTGCCAGTACCTCGGTAGACCAGCCCCAGCATTTT. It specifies CASTSVDQPQHF. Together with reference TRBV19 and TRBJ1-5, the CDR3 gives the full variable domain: DGGITQSPKYLFRKEGQNVTLSCEQNLNHDAMYWYRQDPGQGLRLIYYSQIVNDFQKGDIAEGYSVSREKKESFPLTVTSAQKNPTAFYLCASTSVDQPQHFGDGTRLSIL.

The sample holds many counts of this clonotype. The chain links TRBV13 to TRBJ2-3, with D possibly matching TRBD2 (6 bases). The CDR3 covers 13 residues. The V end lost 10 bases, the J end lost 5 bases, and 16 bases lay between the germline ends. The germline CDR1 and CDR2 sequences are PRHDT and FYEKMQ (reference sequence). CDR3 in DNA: TGTGCCACGAGAGCGGGCGCGGGAGATACGCAGTATTTT. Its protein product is CATRAGAGDTQYF.

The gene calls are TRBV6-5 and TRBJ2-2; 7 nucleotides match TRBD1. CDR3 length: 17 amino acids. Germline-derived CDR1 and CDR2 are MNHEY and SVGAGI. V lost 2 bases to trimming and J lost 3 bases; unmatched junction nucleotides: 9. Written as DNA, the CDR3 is TGTGCCAGCAGTTACACGGAAACAGGGGCCGACACCGGGGAGCTGTTTTTT. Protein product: CASSYTETGADTGELFF.

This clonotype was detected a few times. The CDR3 reads CASSQEGATGEKLFF. CDR3 sequence (DNA): TGTGCCAGCAGCCAAGAGGGAGCGACAGGGGAAAAACTGTTTTTT. V is TRBV14 and J is TRBJ1-4, with 7 bases identical to TRBD1. With V trimmed by 0 bases and J by 8 bases, 6 bases remained unmatched. In germline, CDR1 is SGHDN, CDR2 FVKESK. The CDR3 is 15 amino acids.

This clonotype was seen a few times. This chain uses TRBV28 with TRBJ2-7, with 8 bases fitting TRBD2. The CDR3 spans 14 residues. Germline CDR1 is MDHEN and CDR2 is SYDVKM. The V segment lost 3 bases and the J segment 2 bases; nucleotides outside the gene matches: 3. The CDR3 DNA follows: TGTGCCAGCAGTTTGCGGGAGGCTCCCTACGAGCAGTACTTC. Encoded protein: CASSLREAPYEQYF.

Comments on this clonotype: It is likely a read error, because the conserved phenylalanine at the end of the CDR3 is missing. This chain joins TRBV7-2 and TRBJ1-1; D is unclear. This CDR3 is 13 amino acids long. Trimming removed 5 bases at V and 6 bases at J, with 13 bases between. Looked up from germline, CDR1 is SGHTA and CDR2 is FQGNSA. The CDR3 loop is CASSLRRVAEAFL. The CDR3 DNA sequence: TGTGCCAGCAGCCTCAGGAGGGTCGCTGAAGCTTTCCTT.

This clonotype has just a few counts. The CDR3 sequence is CASSPPSGSEQYF. The CDR3 coding sequence is TGTGCCAGCAGCCCCCCTTCGGGGAGCGAGCAGTACTTC. The chain employs TRBV9 and TRBJ2-7; the D gene is possibly TRBD2 (5 bases). Trimming left V 4 bases short and J 6 bases short, with 14 bases between. Per the germline V gene, CDR1 is SGDLS and CDR2 is YYNGEE. The CDR3 totals 13 residues.

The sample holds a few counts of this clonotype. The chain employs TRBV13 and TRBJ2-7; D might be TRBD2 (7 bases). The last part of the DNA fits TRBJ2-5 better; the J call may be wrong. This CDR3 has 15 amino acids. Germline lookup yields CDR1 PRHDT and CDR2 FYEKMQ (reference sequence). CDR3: CASSFAGASGETQYF. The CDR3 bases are TGTGCCAGCAGCTTCGCGGGGGCCTCGGGAGAGACCCAGTACTTC.

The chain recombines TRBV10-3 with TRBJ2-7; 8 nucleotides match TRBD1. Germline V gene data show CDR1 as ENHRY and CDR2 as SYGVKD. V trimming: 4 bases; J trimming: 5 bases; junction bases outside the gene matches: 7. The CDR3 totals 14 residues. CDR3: CAISARQGRNEQYF. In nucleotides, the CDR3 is TGTGCCATCAGTGCCCGACAGGGGAGGAACGAGCAGTACTTC.

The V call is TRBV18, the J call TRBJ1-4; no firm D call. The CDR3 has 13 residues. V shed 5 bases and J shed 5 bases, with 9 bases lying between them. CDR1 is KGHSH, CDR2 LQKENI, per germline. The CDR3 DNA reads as TGTGCCAGCTCATTGAACGGGAATGAAAAACTGTTTTTT. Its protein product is CASSLNGNEKLFF.

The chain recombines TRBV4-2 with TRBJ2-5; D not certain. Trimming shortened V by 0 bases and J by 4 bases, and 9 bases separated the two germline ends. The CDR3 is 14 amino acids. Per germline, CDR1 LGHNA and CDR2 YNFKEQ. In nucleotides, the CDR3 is TGTGCCAGCAGCCAAGAGGCAGGACGAGAGACCCAGTACTTC. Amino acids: CASSQEAGRETQYF.

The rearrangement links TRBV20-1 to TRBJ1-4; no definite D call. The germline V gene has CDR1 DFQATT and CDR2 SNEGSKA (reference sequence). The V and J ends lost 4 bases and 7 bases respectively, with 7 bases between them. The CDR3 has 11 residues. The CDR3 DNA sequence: TGCAGTGCTATTAGGTCTGAAAAACTGTTTTTT. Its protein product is CSAIRSEKLFF.